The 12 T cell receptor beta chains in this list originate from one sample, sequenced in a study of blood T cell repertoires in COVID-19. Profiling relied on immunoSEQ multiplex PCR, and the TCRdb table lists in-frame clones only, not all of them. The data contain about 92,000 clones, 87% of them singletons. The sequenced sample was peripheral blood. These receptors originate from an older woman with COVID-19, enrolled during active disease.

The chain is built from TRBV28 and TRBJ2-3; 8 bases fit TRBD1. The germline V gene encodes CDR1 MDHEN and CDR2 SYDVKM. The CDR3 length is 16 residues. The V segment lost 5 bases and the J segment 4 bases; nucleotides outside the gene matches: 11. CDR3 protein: CASSPQTGASADTQYF. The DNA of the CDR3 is TGTGCCAGCAGTCCGCAGACAGGGGCAAGTGCAGATACGCAGTATTTT.

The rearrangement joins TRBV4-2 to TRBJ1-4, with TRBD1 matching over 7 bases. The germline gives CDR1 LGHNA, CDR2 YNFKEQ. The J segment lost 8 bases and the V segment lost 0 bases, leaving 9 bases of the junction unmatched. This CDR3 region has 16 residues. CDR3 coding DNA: TGTGCCAGCAGCCAAGAGAAAGGGGGCCGCGGGGAAAAACTGTTTTTT. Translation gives CASSQEKGGRGEKLFF.

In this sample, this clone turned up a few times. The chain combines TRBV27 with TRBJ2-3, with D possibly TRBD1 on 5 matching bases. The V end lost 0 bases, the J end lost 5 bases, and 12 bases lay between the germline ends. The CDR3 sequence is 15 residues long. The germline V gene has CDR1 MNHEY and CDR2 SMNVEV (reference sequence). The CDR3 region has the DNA TGTGCCAGCAGTTTATCTCCGCAGGGCATAGATACGCAGTATTTT. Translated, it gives CASSLSPQGIDTQYF.

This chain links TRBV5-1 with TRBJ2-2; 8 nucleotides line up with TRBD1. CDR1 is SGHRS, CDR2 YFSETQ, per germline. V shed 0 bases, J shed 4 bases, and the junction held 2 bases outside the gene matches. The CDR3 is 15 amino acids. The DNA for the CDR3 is TGCGCCAGCAGCTTGGGGACAGGGTTCACCGGGGAGCTGTTTTTT. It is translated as CASSLGTGFTGELFF.

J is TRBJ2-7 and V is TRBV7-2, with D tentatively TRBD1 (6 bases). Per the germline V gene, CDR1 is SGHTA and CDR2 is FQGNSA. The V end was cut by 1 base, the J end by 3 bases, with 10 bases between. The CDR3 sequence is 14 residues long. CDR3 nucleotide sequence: TGTGCCAGCAGCTTAGACAGGGAACTCTACGAGCAGTACTTC. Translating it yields CASSLDRELYEQYF.

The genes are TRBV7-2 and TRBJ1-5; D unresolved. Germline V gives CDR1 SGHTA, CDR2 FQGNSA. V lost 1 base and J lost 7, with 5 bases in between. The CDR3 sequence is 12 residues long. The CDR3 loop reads CASSLDSQPQHF. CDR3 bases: TGTGCCAGCAGCTTAGATTCGCAGCCCCAGCATTTT.

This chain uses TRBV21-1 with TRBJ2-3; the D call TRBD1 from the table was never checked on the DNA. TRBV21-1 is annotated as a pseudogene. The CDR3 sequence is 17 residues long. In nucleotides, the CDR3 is TGTGCCAGCAGCAAATATACCCCACAGGGTGAGACAGATACGCAGTATTTT. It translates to CASSKYTPQGETDTQYF.

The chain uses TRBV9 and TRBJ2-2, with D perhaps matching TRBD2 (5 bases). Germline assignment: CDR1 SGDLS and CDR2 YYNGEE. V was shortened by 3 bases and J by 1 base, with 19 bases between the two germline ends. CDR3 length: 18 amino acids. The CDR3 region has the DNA TGTGCCAGCAGCGATGGAGGACTGCGCCCAAGGAACACCGGGGAGCTGTTTTTT. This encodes CASSDGGLRPRNTGELFF.

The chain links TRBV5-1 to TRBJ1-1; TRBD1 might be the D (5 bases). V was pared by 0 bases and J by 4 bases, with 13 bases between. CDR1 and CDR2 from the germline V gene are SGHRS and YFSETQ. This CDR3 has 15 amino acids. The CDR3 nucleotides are TGCGCCAGCAGCTTGGCCCTGGGGCCCTCCACTGAAGCTTTCTTT. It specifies CASSLALGPSTEAFF.

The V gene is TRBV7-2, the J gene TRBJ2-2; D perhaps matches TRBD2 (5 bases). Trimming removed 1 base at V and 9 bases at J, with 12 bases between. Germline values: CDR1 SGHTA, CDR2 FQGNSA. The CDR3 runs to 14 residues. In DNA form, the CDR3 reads TGTGCCAGCAGCTTAGGAGGGTCCGGGCGGGAGCTGTTTTTT. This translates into CASSLGGSGRELFF.

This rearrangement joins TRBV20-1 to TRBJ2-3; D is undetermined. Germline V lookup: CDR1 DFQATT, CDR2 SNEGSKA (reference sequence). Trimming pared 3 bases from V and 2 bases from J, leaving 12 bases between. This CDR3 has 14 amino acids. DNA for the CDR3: TGCAGTGCTAGTCTAGAACAACACACAGATACGCAGTATTTT. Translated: CSASLEQHTDTQYF.

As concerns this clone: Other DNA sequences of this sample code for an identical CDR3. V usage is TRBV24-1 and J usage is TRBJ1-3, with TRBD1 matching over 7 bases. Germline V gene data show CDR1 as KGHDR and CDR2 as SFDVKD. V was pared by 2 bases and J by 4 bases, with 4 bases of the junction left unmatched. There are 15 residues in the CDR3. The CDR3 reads CATSDSRGSGNTIYF. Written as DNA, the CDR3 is TGTGCCACCAGTGATTCCAGGGGGAGCGGAAACACCATATATTTT.